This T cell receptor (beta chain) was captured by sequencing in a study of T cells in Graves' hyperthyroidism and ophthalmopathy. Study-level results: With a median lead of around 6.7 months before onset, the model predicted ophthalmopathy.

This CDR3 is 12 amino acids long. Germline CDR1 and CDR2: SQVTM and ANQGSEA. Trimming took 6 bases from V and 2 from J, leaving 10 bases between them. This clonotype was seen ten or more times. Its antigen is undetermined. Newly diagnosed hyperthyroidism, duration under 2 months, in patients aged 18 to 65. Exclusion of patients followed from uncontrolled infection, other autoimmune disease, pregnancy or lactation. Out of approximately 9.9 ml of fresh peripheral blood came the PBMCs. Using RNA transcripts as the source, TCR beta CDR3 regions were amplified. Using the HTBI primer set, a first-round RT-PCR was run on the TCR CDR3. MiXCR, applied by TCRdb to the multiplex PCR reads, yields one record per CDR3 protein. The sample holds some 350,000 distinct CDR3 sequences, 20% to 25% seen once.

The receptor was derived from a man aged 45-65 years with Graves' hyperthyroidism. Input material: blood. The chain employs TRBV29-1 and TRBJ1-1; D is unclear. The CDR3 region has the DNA TGCAGCGTCCGGACCATCAACACTGAAGCTTTCTTT. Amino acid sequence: CSVRTINTEAFF.